The 29 T cell receptor beta chains listed next were all sequenced from one sample in a study of T cell repertoires in cytomegalovirus infection. The antigens these receptors bind are not known. TCRdb redid the calling of the reads with MiXCR, one entry per CDR3 protein. The data hold 110,000 or so distinct CDR3 sequences, with around 31% observed a single time. The specimen comprised CD8+ T cells from cultured PBMCs, sampled from culture after CMV antigen stimulation. Receptor source: a human donor in good health (CMV status not recorded). Some clones in this sample may be carry-over from other donors' samples.

The gene calls are TRBV7-9 and TRBJ2-1; the match to TRBD2 covers 7 bases. V was pared by 1 base and J by 4 bases, with 4 bases of the junction left unmatched. The CDR3 runs 15 residues. In germline, CDR1 is SEHNR, CDR2 FQNEAQ (reference sequence). The CDR3 sequence: CASSLGRGIYNEQFF. The CDR3 coding sequence is TGTGCCAGCAGCTTAGGGCGGGGGATTTACAATGAGCAGTTCTTC.

This clonotype was recorded many times. This chain connects TRBV4-1 to TRBJ2-1; D is perhaps TRBD1 or TRBD2 (5 bases each). The ends were cut back, 0 bases at V and 1 base at J, with 7 bases in the middle. The V gene's germline CDR1 is MGHRA and CDR2 YSYEKL. The CDR3 is 15 residues long. The CDR3 loop reads CASSQDWGSYNEQFF. The CDR3 nucleotides are TGCGCCAGCAGCCAAGATTGGGGGTCCTACAATGAGCAGTTCTTC.

This clonotype has more than one count but fewer than ten. This chain connects TRBV27 to TRBJ1-1, with unresolved D. The CDR3 length is 14 residues. V was trimmed by 6 bases and J by 4 bases, leaving 15 bases between them. Per the germline V gene, CDR1 is MNHEY and CDR2 is SMNVEV (reference sequence). CDR3 in amino acids: CASSSRTLGTEAFF. CDR3 sequence (DNA): TGTGCCAGCAGCTCCCGCACCCTGGGCACTGAAGCTTTCTTT.

The chain joins TRBV27 to TRBJ1-5; the match to TRBD1 covers 9 bases. The germline gives CDR1 MNHEY, CDR2 SMNVEV (reference sequence). With 5 bases clipped from V and 7 bases from J, the junction kept 9 bases outside the gene matches. The CDR3 extends over 15 amino acids. The CDR3 bases are TGTGCCAGCAGTATAGGGACAGGGTACGACCAGCCCCAGCATTTT. Protein product: CASSIGTGYDQPQHF.

This clonotype turned up a few times. This chain links TRBV13 with TRBJ2-2, with no clear D. Germline CDR1 reads PRHDT; CDR2 reads FYEKMQ (reference sequence). V was pared by 3 bases and J by 5 bases, with 7 bases between. The CDR3 runs 13 residues. CDR3 bases: TGTGCCAGCAGCTTCTTTGTTACCGGGGAGCTGTTTTTT. It is translated as CASSFFVTGELFF.

This clonotype was recorded at least ten times. CDR3 nucleotides: TGTGCCAGCAGCCCGACCCTGGGGGGTCAAGAGACCCAGTACTTC. It yields the protein CASSPTLGGQETQYF. V gene TRBV7-8 combines with J gene TRBJ2-5, with TRBD2 as a possible D gene (6 bases). V was trimmed by 5 bases and J by 2 bases, leaving 15 bases between them. Germline V gene lookup returns CDR1 SGHVS and CDR2 FQNEAQ. The CDR3 extends over 15 amino acids. Combining the CDR3 with reference TRBV7-8 and TRBJ2-5 gives the whole variable domain GAGVSQSPRYKVAKRGQDVALRCDPISGHVSLFWYQQALGQGPEFLTYFQNEAQLDKSGLPSDRFFAERPEGSVSTLKIQRTQQEDSAVYLCASSPTLGGQETQYFGPGTRLLVL.

The chain uses TRBV28 and TRBJ2-7; D unresolved. The length of the CDR3 is 14 residues. The germline gives CDR1 MDHEN, CDR2 SYDVKM. The V and J ends lost 5 bases and 2 bases respectively, with 13 bases between them. The CDR3 bases are TGTGCCAGCAGTCCCCGGACGGGCGCCTACGAGCAGTACTTC. It translates to CASSPRTGAYEQYF.

The table lists this clonotype with a few counts. V gene TRBV27 combines with J gene TRBJ1-4; TRBD1 matches 7 bases. CDR3 length: 13 amino acids. V shed 4 bases and J 6 bases; nucleotides not matched to a gene: 2. The germline CDR1 and CDR2 sequences are MNHEY and SMNVEV (reference sequence). The CDR3 region has the DNA TGTGCCAGCAGTTGGCAGGGGGATGAAAAACTGTTTTTT. Its protein is CASSWQGDEKLFF.

This clonotype was detected only a few times. This chain links TRBV12-3 or TRBV12-4 with TRBJ2-7; weak D call: TRBD2 (6 bases). There are 17 residues in the CDR3. The V gene lost 7 bases and the J gene lost 0 bases, with 22 bases spanning the gap. In nucleotides, the CDR3 is TGTGCCAGCAATGAGGATTCTGGCGGGGTCAGCTCCTACGAGCAGTACTTC. This translates into CASNEDSGGVSSYEQYF.

In its sample, this clonotype was seen many times. The chain is built from TRBV7-2 and TRBJ1-2; D is uncertain. V shed 5 bases and J shed 5 bases, with 15 bases lying between them. Looked up from germline, CDR1 is SGHTA and CDR2 is FQGNSA. This CDR3 is built from 14 residues. CDR3 in amino acids: CASSPGGSGYGYTF. CDR3 bases: TGTGCCAGCAGCCCCGGTGGCAGTGGGTATGGCTACACCTTC.

This clonotype was found many times. The chain couples TRBV7-8 to TRBJ2-5; 11 bases line up with TRBD2. CDR1 is SGHVS and CDR2 is FQNEAQ in the germline V gene. This CDR3 is built from 17 residues. Trimming at V came to 1 base and at J to 5 bases, leaving 9 bases not matched to a gene. Here the CDR3 DNA reads TGTGCCAGCAGCTTAGATCTAGCGGGGGGAGTCGGGGAGACCCAGTACTTC. It translates to CASSLDLAGGVGETQYF.

This clonotype was detected a few times. V gene TRBV7-9 combines with J gene TRBJ1-1; D is undetermined. The length of the CDR3 is 12 residues. V was cut by 1 base and J by 4 bases, with 4 bases left in between. Germline-derived CDR1 and CDR2 are SEHNR and FQNEAQ (reference sequence). The CDR3 nucleotides read TGTGCCAGCAGCTTAGGCCCCACTGAAGCTTTCTTT. Translation gives CASSLGPTEAFF.

This clonotype showed up just a few times. The J gene is TRBJ1-2, the V gene TRBV5-6; D is uncertain. Trimming left V 0 bases short and J 1 base short, with 10 bases between. There are 15 residues in the CDR3. In germline, CDR1 is SGHDT, CDR2 YYEEEE. The CDR3 region is CASSLEGRINYGYTF. CDR3 in DNA: TGTGCCAGCAGCTTGGAGGGTCGGATTAACTATGGCTACACCTTC. Using reference TRBV5-6 and TRBJ1-2 for the parts outside the CDR3, the full variable domain is DAGVTQSPTHLIKTRGQQVTLRCSPKSGHDTVSWYQQALGQGPQFIFQYYEEEERQRGNFPDRFSGHQFPNYSSELNVNALLLGDSALYLCASSLEGRINYGYTFGSGTRLTVV.

This clonotype turned up a few times. V gene TRBV27 combines with J gene TRBJ1-6; D may be TRBD1 (5 bases). Between the trimmed V and J ends, which lost 5 bases and 2 bases, there was a span of 13 bases. The CDR3 is made up of 16 amino acids. Germline values: CDR1 MNHEY, CDR2 SMNVEV (reference sequence). CDR3 amino acids: CASSRGQPTYNSPLHF. CDR3 sequence (DNA): TGTGCCAGCAGTAGAGGACAACCTACCTATAATTCACCCCTCCACTTT.

The chain employs TRBV12-3 or TRBV12-4 and TRBJ1-1, with D possibly being TRBD1 (6 bases). The CDR3 is made up of 12 amino acids. V lost 7 bases and J 6 bases, leaving 12 bases between the germline ends. The CDR3 nucleotides are TGTGCCAGCACCACAGGGACCGCTGAAGCTTTCTTT. This gives the protein CASTTGTAEAFF.

This clonotype occurred many times. V usage is TRBV7-6 and J usage is TRBJ2-2; 10 positions match TRBD1. Losses at the gene ends were 5 bases for V and 0 bases for J; bases not matched to a gene: 12. CDR3 size: 19 residues. Germline V gene lookup returns CDR1 SGHVS and CDR2 FNYEAQ. DNA of the CDR3: TGTGCCAGCAGCCTCCCGGGACAGGGGAGCCCGTCGAACACCGGGGAGCTGTTTTTT. Translation gives CASSLPGQGSPSNTGELFF.

The chain combines TRBV7-8 with TRBJ2-1; D not resolved. The CDR3 consists of 11 residues. Per germline, CDR1 SGHVS and CDR2 FQNEAQ. Trimming removed 5 bases at V and 9 bases at J, with 8 bases between. CDR3 loop: CASSPAIEQFF. CDR3 coding DNA: TGTGCCAGCAGCCCCGCCATTGAGCAGTTCTTC.

The genes are TRBV7-6 and TRBJ1-1, with 9 bases that match TRBD1. CDR3 length equals 15 residues. V lost 5 bases to trimming and J lost 8 bases; unmatched junction nucleotides: 12. Per the germline V gene, CDR1 is SGHVS and CDR2 is FNYEAQ. CDR3 nucleotides: TGTGCCAGCAGCCGGGGACAGGGTCTTGACTTAGAAGCTTTCTTT. It specifies CASSRGQGLDLEAFF.

The chain couples TRBV19 to TRBJ2-7, with TRBD1 as a possible D gene (6 bases). The CDR3 length is 15 residues. Germline CDR1 LNHDA, CDR2 SQIVND (reference sequence). V lost 6 bases and J 1 base, leaving 16 bases between the germline ends. In nucleotides, the CDR3 is TGTGCCAGTAGCGCATCCCGGGACACGTCCTACGAGCAGTACTTC. Its protein product is CASSASRDTSYEQYF.

The chain couples TRBV19 to TRBJ1-5, with D possibly matching TRBD1 (6 bases). The CDR3 sequence is 14 residues long. V lost 7 bases and J 5 bases, leaving 15 bases between the germline ends. The germline V gene has CDR1 LNHDA and CDR2 SQIVND (reference sequence). The CDR3 sequence is CASTEGVGDQPQHF. In DNA, the CDR3 is TGTGCCAGTACGGAGGGGGTAGGGGATCAGCCCCAGCATTTT.

This clonotype has a count of ten or more. The chain combines TRBV7-2 with TRBJ1-2; no clear D gene. Germline V gene sequence: CDR1 SGHTA, CDR2 FQGNSA. This CDR3 comprises 14 residues. Deletions cut 5 bases from V and 0 bases from J, with 10 bases between. CDR3 loop: CASSPVETNYGYTF. The DNA for the CDR3 is TGTGCCAGCAGCCCCGTGGAGACTAACTATGGCTACACCTTC.

The chain carries TRBV6-4 and TRBJ1-1; possibly TRBD1 for D (5 bases). V lost 6 bases and J lost 5, with 16 bases in between. This CDR3 has 14 amino acids. Looked up from germline, CDR1 is MRHNA and CDR2 is SNTAGT. The DNA for the CDR3 is TGTGCCAGCAGCCTGGCTGGGGACGGTACTGAAGCTTTCTTT. This sequence encodes CASSLAGDGTEAFF.

This chain joins TRBV2 and TRBJ1-1; perhaps TRBD1 as D (5 bases). Trimming pared 0 bases from V and 3 bases from J, leaving 11 bases between. Per germline, CDR1 SNHLY and CDR2 FYNNEI. The CDR3 is made up of 15 amino acids. The CDR3 here is CASSEARGSYTEAFF. In DNA form, the CDR3 reads TGTGCCAGCAGTGAAGCGCGGGGCAGCTACACTGAAGCTTTCTTT.

Only a few counts were recorded for this clonotype. The rearrangement joins TRBV19 to TRBJ1-5; D is unresolved. Germline assignment: CDR1 LNHDA and CDR2 SQIVND (reference sequence). The length of the CDR3 is 14 residues. The V end lost 7 bases, the J end lost 0 bases, and 10 bases lay between the germline ends. The CDR3 is CASNLIDSNQPQHF. DNA of the CDR3: TGTGCCAGTAACCTGATAGATAGCAATCAGCCCCAGCATTTT.

This clonotype was picked up many times. This sequence joins TRBV7-9 and TRBJ2-1; 11 nucleotides agree with TRBD2. Germline V lookup: CDR1 SEHNR, CDR2 FQNEAQ (reference sequence). The CDR3 totals 18 residues. The V gene end was trimmed by 0 bases and the J gene end by 7 bases; junction bases not matched to a gene: 11. CDR3 amino acids: CASSLALASGGPTNEQFF. The CDR3 DNA is TGTGCCAGCAGCTTAGCGTTGGCTAGCGGGGGGCCTACGAATGAGCAGTTCTTC.

The sample holds a few counts of this clonotype. The chain is built from TRBV7-8 and TRBJ2-7, with TRBD2 identical over 13 bases. Germline V gene data show CDR1 as SGHVS and CDR2 as FQNEAQ. The CDR3 covers 19 residues. The ends lost 1 base at V and 3 bases at J; junction bases unmatched: 12. The CDR3 nucleotides read TGTGCCAGCAGCTTAGAAGGACTAGCGGGGGCCCTCCGGTTCTACGAGCAGTACTTC. Its translation is CASSLEGLAGALRFYEQYF.

The chain recombines TRBV28 with TRBJ1-5; D remains ambiguous. With 8 bases removed from V and 8 bases from J, the gap between germline ends came to 13 bases. CDR1 and CDR2 (germline): MDHEN, SYDVKM. The CDR3 spans 12 residues. CDR3 in DNA: TGTGCCAGCCTCGGGGAGGTTGAGCCCCAGCATTTT. Translation gives CASLGEVEPQHF.

A few counts support this clonotype. This sequence joins TRBV4-1 and TRBJ2-3, with D uncertain. Germline assignment: CDR1 MGHRA and CDR2 YSYEKL. V dropped 0 bases and J dropped 0 bases, with 13 bases sitting between them. CDR3 length equals 17 residues. In nucleotides, the CDR3 is TGCGCCAGCAGCCAAGATGTCGCGGCAGAGAGCACAGATACGCAGTATTTT. Its protein is CASSQDVAAESTDTQYF.

This clonotype was seen repeatedly, ten times or more. The rearrangement uses TRBV5-6 and TRBJ2-1, with TRBD1 identical over 10 bases. Per the germline V gene, CDR1 is SGHDT and CDR2 is YYEEEE. Trimming cost V 4 bases and J 1 base; bases outside gene matches: 14. This CDR3 is 19 amino acids long. The CDR3 DNA sequence: TGTGCCAGCAGCATTCTGGGACAGGGGAGATTTGGGTCCTACAATGAGCAGTTCTTC. It encodes CASSILGQGRFGSYNEQFF.